This is a list of T cell receptor beta chains from one sample in a study of long-term antiretroviral therapy in people with HIV. Repertoires were generated with immunoSEQ multiplex PCR, while TCRdb's copy carries only in-frame clones and drops some. The sample has roughly 20,000 clones, 65% to 85% seen once. The source material was unsorted PBMCs, sampled 2.3 years after starting antiretroviral therapy. The receptors come from a middle-aged woman with HIV. Both conserved end residues are part of each CDR3. The order of the fields is J gene, D gene, V gene, clone size, CDR3 DNA, CDR3 protein. A D gene is named only where the DNA matches it firmly. A row's size may be missing; if present it is once, few, many or a size class.

TRBJ2-1 | TRBD2 | TRBV25-1 | NA | TGTGCCAGCAGCCGAGGAATGACTAGCGGATTATACAATGAGCAGTTCTTC | CASSRGMTSGLYNEQFF
TRBJ2-5 | NA | TRBV5-1 | NA | TGCGCCAGCAGCGCCCGAGGGTCGCAAGAGACCCAGTACTTC | CASSARGSQETQYF
TRBJ1-5 | NA | TRBV18 | NA | TGTGCCAGCGAGTCCCCAAATCAGCCCCAGCATTTT | CASESPNQPQHF
TRBJ1-5 | TRBD1 | TRBV6-5 | NA | TGTGCCAGCAGTCGAACAGGGGCCGGCAATCAGCCCCAGCATTTT | CASSRTGAGNQPQHF
TRBJ1-6 | NA | TRBV14 | NA | TGTGCCAGCAGCCAAGCGGAAGGGGGAGCATATAATTCACCCCTCCACTTT | CASSQAEGGAYNSPLHF
TRBJ2-2 | TRBD1 | TRBV19 | few | TGTGCCAGTAGCCCCCAACAGGGGATGAACACCGGGGAGCTGTTTTTT | CASSPQQGMNTGELFF
TRBJ2-7 | NA | TRBV30 | NA | TGTGCCTGGAGTGTAGGACTCGGCTACGAGCAGTACTTC | CAWSVGLGYEQYF
TRBJ2-1 | TRBD2 | TRBV19 | once | TGTGCCAGTAGACTAGCGGGACGGACGGATGAGCAGTTCTTC | CASRLAGRTDEQFF
TRBJ2-1 | NA | TRBV5-8 | NA | TGTGCCAGCCGAAGGGGGAATGAGCAGTTCTTC | CASRRGNEQFF
TRBJ2-1 | TRBD2 | TRBV30 | once | TGTGCCTGGAGTCTAGCGGGGGGCGACAATGAGCAGTTCTTC | CAWSLAGGDNEQFF
TRBJ1-1 | NA | TRBV9 | NA | TGTGCCAGCAGCTCCTCACTAACAGGAATGAACACTGAAGCTTTCTTT | CASSSSLTGMNTEAFF
TRBJ1-3 | TRBD1 | TRBV7-9 | NA | TGTGCCAGCAGCTTAATGACAGGGAACACCATATATTTT | CASSLMTGNTIYF
TRBJ2-7 | NA | TRBV9 | NA | TGTGCCAGCAGCCTCTCCGGAAACGAGCAGTACTTC | CASSLSGNEQYF
TRBJ1-3 | NA | TRBV2 | NA | TGTGCCAGCAGTGTAAGCTCTGGAAACACCATATATTTT | CASSVSSGNTIYF
TRBJ2-5 | TRBD2 | TRBV12-5 | NA | TGTGCTAGTGGTTTGGGAGGGATAGCGGGAGAAGAGACCCAGTACTTC | CASGLGGIAGEETQYF
TRBJ1-4 | TRBD1 | TRBV10-2 | NA | TGCGCCAGCACCCCGACAGGGCCAACTAATGAAAAACTGTTTTTT | CASTPTGPTNEKLFF
TRBJ2-5 | TRBD1 | TRBV5-6 | NA | TGTGCCAGCAGCCCCAGGACAGGAGCTTCCCAAGAGACCCAGTACTTC | CASSPRTGASQETQYF
TRBJ2-2 | NA | TRBV6-1 | NA | TGTGCCAGCAGTGAAGCGCTTCTGGTCTTCGGCACCGGGGAGCTGTTTTTT | CASSEALLVFGTGELFF
TRBJ2-1 | NA | TRBV5-6 | NA | TGTGCCAGCAGCTCAGGGGGAGGTGAGCAGTTCTTC | CASSSGGGEQFF
TRBJ1-2 | TRBD1 | TRBV6-6 | NA | TGTGCCAGCAGTCCCATGGGACAGAGTAACTATGGCTACACCTTC | CASSPMGQSNYGYTF
TRBJ2-3 | NA | TRBV5-6 | NA | TGTGCCAGCAGCTTGCCGCGGACCAGCACAGATACGCAGTATTTT | CASSLPRTSTDTQYF
TRBJ1-1 | NA | TRBV6-5 | NA | TGTGCCAGCAGGGACCTCATGAACACTGAAGCTTTCTTT | CASRDLMNTEAFF
TRBJ2-7 | NA | TRBV5-6 | NA | TGTGCCAGCAGCCCCGGACGGCGCTACGAGCAGTACTTC | CASSPGRRYEQYF
TRBJ1-3 | NA | TRBV6-1 | NA | TGTGCCACCCGAGGCCGGGTCGGGTCTGGAAACACCATATATTTT | CATRGRVGSGNTIYF
TRBJ2-1 | NA | TRBV7-2 | NA | TGTGCCAGCCAGGGGTACAATGAGCAGTTCTTC | CASQGYNEQFF
TRBJ2-5 | TRBD2 | TRBV11-2 | NA | TGTGCCAGCAGCTTAGGGACTAGCGGGGGAGGAATGGGAGAGACCCAGTACTTC | CASSLGTSGGGMGETQYF
TRBJ2-7 | NA | TRBV11-3 | NA | TGTGCCAGCAGCTTGGGAGCGGACGAGCAGTACTTC | CASSLGADEQYF
TRBJ1-2 | NA | TRBV19 | NA | TGTGCCAGTAGCCCTCGGACGCTCCAACTTAACTATGGCTACACCTTC | CASSPRTLQLNYGYTF
TRBJ2-2 | TRBD2 | TRBV4-1 | NA | TGCGCCAGCAGCTATCACGGGGGGTTTAACACCGGGGAGCTGTTTTTT | CASSYHGGFNTGELFF
TRBJ2-6 | NA | TRBV7-7 | NA | TGTGCCAGCAGCTTCCATGAAGCCGACGTCCTGACTTTC | CASSFHEADVLTF
TRBJ1-1 | NA | TRBV5-5 | NA | TGTGCCAGCAGCCCTGACAGGTTGCACACTGAAGCTTTCTTT | CASSPDRLHTEAFF
TRBJ2-5 | NA | TRBV29-1 | few | TGCAGCGTTGAGTACAGACAAACCTTACAAGAGACCCAGTACTTC | CSVEYRQTLQETQYF
TRBJ2-7 | NA | TRBV21-1 | NA | TGTGCCAGCAGCAAAACCGCCCGTAGCTCCTACGAGCAGTACTTC | CASSKTARSSYEQYF
TRBJ2-2 | NA | TRBV7-6 | once | TGTGCCAGCAGCACCGGCCGGAGAAACACCGGGGAGCTGTTTTTT | CASSTGRRNTGELFF
TRBJ2-7 | TRBD1 | TRBV10-3 | few | TGTGCCACCCTACCGACTGGGACAGGTGTTACCTACGAGCAGTACTTC | CATLPTGTGVTYEQYF
TRBJ2-7 | NA | TRBV11-2 | few | TGTGCCAGCAGCTTGGGAGGCCTCGAGCAGTACTTC | CASSLGGLEQYF
TRBJ2-7 | TRBD1 | TRBV5-6 | NA | TGTGCCAGCGGGACAGGGCCCTACGAGCAGTACTTC | CASGTGPYEQYF
TRBJ2-5 | TRBD2 | TRBV14 | once | TGTGCCAGCAGCCAAGGGCTAGCGGGAACCAAAGAGACCCAGTACTTC | CASSQGLAGTKETQYF
TRBJ1-2 | TRBD1 | TRBV7-2 | NA | TGTGCCAGCAGCTCCGACAGGGGGCCTTATGGCTACACCTTC | CASSSDRGPYGYTF
TRBJ2-2 | NA | TRBV7-6 | once | TGTGCCAGCAATGATCGGCTGGGGGAGCTGTTTTTT | CASNDRLGELFF